The text below deals with one T cell receptor beta chain. Its target is unknown. These data originate in a study of T cell responses to AZD1222 COVID-19 vaccine. The CDR3 sequence is 11 residues long. From germline, CDR1 is MNHEY and CDR2 SVGAGI. Trimming pared 6 bases from V and 6 bases from J, leaving 9 bases between. Sequenced by immunoSEQ multiplex PCR; TCRdb stores in-frame clones only, minus some. The data hold around 150,000 clones, with roughly 92% observed a single time. Study outcomes and limitations: Repertoires were sampled only after the peak T cell response.

This receptor was obtained from an adult in good health. This sequence joins TRBV6-5 and TRBJ2-7; D gene unclear. This sample comprised peripheral blood, obtained on day 0 of AZD1222 vaccination. The CDR3 loop is CASRAGVEQYF. For the CDR3, the DNA is TGTGCCAGCAGAGCAGGCGTCGAGCAGTACTTC.